A selection of T cell receptor beta chains follows, all from one sample in a study of blood T cell repertoires in COVID-19. Assay: immunoSEQ multiplex PCR; the TCRdb copy retains only in-frame clones and omits some. The sample includes nearly 350,000 clones, about 86% of them seen just once. Sample: peripheral blood. The receptor set was obtained from a man aged 25-45 years with active or convalescent COVID-19. Each CDR3 is given with its conserved first and last residue. The D gene is left open where the match is weak. Clone size, where shown, is once, few, many, or a class for clones that have expanded.

.	TRBV30	once	TRBJ2-7	CAWSVRRPGHYEQYF	TGTGCCTGGAGTGTAAGGCGTCCGGGTCACTACGAGCAGTACTTC
TRBD1	TRBV10-3	.	TRBJ2-1	CAVQGQGFRAYNEQFF	TGTGCCGTCCAGGGACAGGGGTTTCGCGCCTACAATGAGCAGTTCTTC
.	TRBV19	once	TRBJ1-2	CASSVGGSYGYTF	TGTGCCAGTAGTGTGGGGGGATCTTATGGCTACACCTTC
TRBD1	TRBV9	.	TRBJ2-1	CASSVTGDEQFF	TGTGCCAGCAGCGTAACAGGGGATGAGCAGTTCTTC
.	TRBV11-2	.	TRBJ2-3	CASSLAADTQYF	TGTGCCAGCAGTCTAGCAGCAGATACGCAGTATTTT
.	TRBV3-1/TRBV3-2	.	TRBJ1-1	CASSQGGANTEAFF	TGTGCCAGCAGCCAAGGTGGGGCGAACACTGAAGCTTTCTTT
.	TRBV6-1	.	TRBJ1-4	CASSVRADTTNEKLFF	TGTGCCAGCAGTGTAAGGGCGGACACAACTAATGAAAAACTGTTTTTT
.	TRBV11-3	.	TRBJ1-1	CASSLDGGDTEAFF	TGTGCCAGCAGCTTAGACGGAGGGGACACTGAAGCTTTCTTT
TRBD1	TRBV27	.	TRBJ2-1	CASSARTGSNEQFF	TGTGCCAGCAGTGCGAGGACAGGAAGTAATGAGCAGTTCTTC
TRBD1	TRBV6-6	.	TRBJ2-5	CASSYETGETQYF	TGTGCCAGCAGTTACGAGACAGGGGAGACCCAGTACTTC
TRBD1	TRBV5-1	.	TRBJ2-7	CASSPDQGAYEQYF	TGCGCTAGCAGCCCCGACCAGGGGGCCTACGAGCAGTACTTC
.	TRBV7-9	.	TRBJ1-2	CASSLGDTKNYGYTF	TGTGCCAGCAGCTTAGGGGACACCAAAAACTATGGCTACACCTTC
TRBD1	TRBV7-9	.	TRBJ2-5	CASSPPQGEQETQYF	TGTGCCAGCAGCCCACCACAGGGGGAGCAAGAGACCCAGTACTTC
TRBD1	TRBV6-6	.	TRBJ1-1	CASRDRGGTEAFF	TGTGCCAGCAGGGACAGGGGGGGGACTGAAGCTTTCTTT
.	TRBV7-3	.	TRBJ1-6	CASSLSGSSPLHF	TGTGCCAGCAGCTTATCAGGGTCATCACCCCTCCACTTT
TRBD1	TRBV5-1	.	TRBJ2-3	CASSTTGWADTQYF	TGCGCCAGCAGCACGACAGGGTGGGCAGATACGCAGTATTTT
TRBD2	TRBV27	.	TRBJ2-1	CASRAGTSAYNEQFF	TGTGCCAGCAGGGCTGGGACTAGCGCCTACAATGAGCAGTTCTTC
.	TRBV29-1	.	TRBJ2-2	CSGRGGNTGELFF	TGCAGCGGGCGAGGGGGAAACACCGGGGAGCTGTTTTTT
.	TRBV30	.	TRBJ2-7	CAWRGGTYEQYF	TGTGCCTGGAGAGGAGGGACTTACGAGCAGTACTTC
TRBD1	TRBV28	.	TRBJ2-6	CASKAGQGARGANVLTF	TGTGCCAGCAAAGCTGGACAGGGGGCGCGTGGGGCCAACGTCCTGACTTTC
.	TRBV24-1	few	TRBJ2-7	CATSDSGDEQYF	TGTGCCACCAGTGATTCCGGGGACGAGCAGTACTTC
.	TRBV5-1	once	TRBJ1-6	CASSLDRAYNSPLHF	TGCGCCAGCAGCTTGGACAGGGCATATAATTCACCCCTCCACTTT
TRBD1	TRBV10-3	.	TRBJ2-6	CASTGGISGANVLTF	TGTGCCTCTACAGGGGGAATCTCTGGGGCCAACGTCCTGACTTTC
TRBD1	TRBV4-2	.	TRBJ1-2	CASSQVKGRGYGYTF	TGTGCCAGCAGCCAAGTAAAGGGCAGGGGGTATGGCTACACCTTC
.	TRBV3-1/TRBV3-2	few	TRBJ1-1	CASSQGRNRAPEAFF	TGTGCCAGCAGCCAGGGACGGAACAGGGCGCCTGAAGCTTTCTTT